This TCR beta chain was captured by sequencing in a study of cytomegalovirus exposure and HLA in healthy donors. The germline V gene has CDR1 SGHRS and CDR2 YFSETQ. CDR3 length: 14 amino acids. V shed 6 bases and J 7 bases; nucleotides not matched to a gene: 11. Both 60 Vbeta primers and 13 Jbeta primers went into the PCR. The repertoire was sequenced with immunoSEQ multiplex PCR; TCRdb's copy has only in-frame clones and lacks some. This sample contains around 140,000 clones. The chain recombines TRBV5-1 with TRBJ1-2, with 8 bases aligning to TRBD1. This TCR was sampled from a woman aged 40 to 50 in good health and CMV-seronegative. Sequenced sample: PBMCs. Here the CDR3 DNA reads TGCGCCAGCACTGGGGACAGGCTCGTGAGTGGCTACACCTTC. Translating it yields CASTGDRLVSGYTF.